This T cell receptor (beta chain) was sequenced for a study of shared clonotypes between healthy human individuals. Study in general: Donors, aged 18 to 49, were a couple of women and three men. Used for every donor were three CD4 naive, three CD4 memory, two CD8 naive and one CD8 memory plate. Study outcomes and limitations: Approximately 5.1% was the fraction of naive CD4 clonotypes found shared across four donors.

Libraries were prepared by immunoSEQ multiplex PCR; TCRdb keeps only in-frame clonotypes and omits some of them. The data show about 1.1 million clones, with approximately 77% seen just once and 0.89% held by the top ten. From CD4+ cells came CD45RA+ naive and CD45RA-negative memory subsets. Regarding this clone: Its antigen remains unidentified. The sample carries other DNA sequences with the same CDR3.

Between the trimmed V and J ends, which lost 0 bases and 5 bases, there was a span of 4 bases. The CDR3 runs to 12 residues. Germline V gene lookup returns CDR1 MNHEY and CDR2 SVGAGI. The chain uses TRBV6-5 and TRBJ2-5; D uncertain. The sequence was obtained from a man aged 18 to 30 in good health. Some clones in this sample may be carry-over from other donors' samples. Sequencing was performed on memory CD4+ T cells from PBMCs. Subset specified: CD45RA-negative fraction. The CDR3 loop reads CASSYSRETQYF. CDR3 in DNA: TGTGCCAGCAGTTACTCGCGGGAGACCCAGTACTTC.